One and the same sample provided the 12 T cell receptor beta chains below, sequenced in a study of radiation and T cells in renal cell carcinoma. This table comes from immunoSEQ multiplex PCR, and its TCRdb copy is limited to in-frame clones, with some not included. The sample consists of tens of thousands of clones, 70% to 90% of them appearing once. Time point in this sample: blood 2 weeks post-SBRT. Treatment denoted: 15 Gy SBRT to primary tumor, nephrectomy 4 weeks later. Here the sequenced sample was blood, taken from a patient whose treatment included radiotherapy and nephrectomy. Source of these receptors: a woman in her forties or fifties with renal cell carcinoma.

This clone is categorized as large. This sample includes further DNA sequences coding for the same CDR3. The gene calls are TRBV6-1 and TRBJ1-5, with no clear D. The CDR3 is 12 amino acids. The V and J ends lost 1 base and 4 bases respectively, with 2 bases between them. The germline V gene encodes CDR1 MNHNS and CDR2 SASEGT. CDR3 nucleotides: TGTGCCAGCAGTGAAGGGAATCAGCCCCAGCATTTT. This translates into CASSEGNQPQHF.

The J gene is TRBJ2-2, the V gene TRBV5-4, with unresolved D. Trimming stripped 0 bases from V and 0 bases from J, with 9 bases between. Germline V gene sequence: CDR1 SGHNT, CDR2 YYREEE (reference sequence). This CDR3 has 16 residues. CDR3 nucleotides: TGTGCCAGCAGCTTGGAACAGTTCGCGAACACCGGGGAGCTGTTTTTT. Its protein is CASSLEQFANTGELFF. The variable domain in full, with the rest retrieved from reference TRBV5-4 and TRBJ2-2, is ETGVTQSPTHLIKTRGQQVTLRCSSQSGHNTVSWYQQALGQGPQFIFQYYREEENGRGNFPPRFSGLQFPNYSSELNVNALELDDSALYLCASSLEQFANTGELFFGEGSRLTVL.

This clone showed up just once. The V call is TRBV7-8, the J call TRBJ2-2; D perhaps matches TRBD1 (6 bases). Germline values: CDR1 SGHVS, CDR2 FQNEAQ. V was pared by 1 base and J by 4 bases, with 10 bases between. The CDR3 totals 15 residues. This CDR3 reads CASSLVGHGTGELFF. CDR3 coding DNA: TGTGCCAGCAGCTTAGTGGGACATGGCACCGGGGAGCTGTTTTTT.

V gene TRBV6-6 combines with J gene TRBJ1-4; D call uncertain. Germline V gene sequence: CDR1 MNHNY, CDR2 SVGAGI (reference sequence). Trimming took off 0 bases at V and 4 bases at J, with 12 bases between the two ends. The CDR3 totals 16 residues. The CDR3: CASSYSYDSGNEKLFF. CDR3 sequence (DNA): TGTGCCAGCAGTTACTCGTACGACTCGGGTAATGAAAAACTGTTTTTT.

CDR3 region: CAISRQGLTEKLFF. CDR3 bases: TGTGCCATCAGCCGACAGGGGTTGACGGAAAAACTGTTTTTT. The rearrangement joins TRBV10-3 to TRBJ1-4; TRBD1 agrees at 8 bases. CDR3 length equals 14 residues. Per the germline V gene, CDR1 is ENHRY and CDR2 is SYGVKD. The ends lost 6 bases at V and 8 bases at J; junction bases unmatched: 8.

The chain carries TRBV9 and TRBJ2-3; possibly TRBD1 for D (5 bases). The CDR3 extends over 15 amino acids. The germline V gene encodes CDR1 SGDLS and CDR2 YYNGEE. V was clipped by 0 bases and J by 4 bases, with 12 bases between them. The DNA for the CDR3 is TGTGCCAGCAGCGTAGGGGGCCTTGGGGCAGATACGCAGTATTTT. Encoded protein: CASSVGGLGADTQYF.

The chain employs TRBV4-3 and TRBJ1-4; D is undetermined. Trimming took 0 bases from V and 0 from J, leaving 14 bases between them. Per germline, CDR1 LGHNA and CDR2 YSLEER. This CDR3 region has 18 residues. The CDR3: CASSQDLLSRATNEKLFF. CDR3 nucleotide sequence: TGCGCCAGCAGCCAAGATTTATTATCGAGGGCAACTAATGAAAAACTGTTTTTT.

CDR3 in amino acids: CASSSTSGAWDTGELFF. The CDR3 DNA sequence: TGCGCCAGCAGCTCGACTAGCGGGGCGTGGGACACCGGGGAGCTGTTTTTT. The chain couples TRBV5-1 to TRBJ2-2; TRBD2 aligns across 11 bases. This CDR3 has 17 amino acids. Germline V gives CDR1 SGHRS, CDR2 YFSETQ. The trim removed 3 bases at V and 3 bases at J, leaving 7 bases unmatched.

The chain links TRBV7-2 to TRBJ2-5; no clear D. The germline V gene has CDR1 SGHTA and CDR2 FQGNSA. CDR3 length equals 17 residues. Between the trimmed V and J ends, which lost 5 bases and 2 bases, there was a span of 21 bases. CDR3 sequence: CASSPRLYSLLQETQYF. The CDR3 region has the DNA TGTGCCAGCAGCCCGAGGTTGTACAGCCTCTTACAAGAGACCCAGTACTTC.

This rearrangement joins TRBV28 to TRBJ2-6, with D possibly being TRBD2 (5 bases). This CDR3 has 15 amino acids. V was pared by 10 bases and J by 0 bases, with 13 bases between. CDR1 and CDR2 (germline): MDHEN, SYDVKM. As DNA, the CDR3 is TGTGCCACCGTACACGGGAACTCTGGGGCCAACGTCCTGACTTTC. Translation gives CATVHGNSGANVLTF.

The chain employs TRBV19 and TRBJ2-3; the D gene is possibly TRBD2 (6 bases). Deletions cut 7 bases from V and 1 base from J, with 15 bases between. Germline V gives CDR1 LNHDA, CDR2 SQIVND (reference sequence). CDR3 size: 15 residues. The CDR3 nucleotides are TGTGCCAGTATCCGGGACTCCGCTGGCACAGATACGCAGTATTTT. Amino acid sequence: CASIRDSAGTDTQYF.

CDR3 protein: CASSETGGGGLFGYTF. The CDR3 DNA follows: TGTGCCAGCAGCGAGACCGGTGGCGGCGGGCTGTTCGGCTACACCTTC. This chain links TRBV9 with TRBJ1-2; unclear D gene. The CDR3 has 16 residues. Trimming took 3 bases from V and 8 from J, leaving 23 bases between them. Germline CDR1 reads SGDLS; CDR2 reads YYNGEE.